The clone carrying this T cell receptor beta chain is large (0.1 to 1%) within its sample. Its specificity is not known. Germline and junction disagree at one end, which may indicate a read error. The data stem from a study of T cell repertoires in ileal Crohn's disease. Background on the study: Median disease duration was roughly 7.9 years; about 35% smoked at surgery. Postoperative therapy was given to about half: about 11 thiopurines, around 18 anti-TNF agents. Study conclusions and caveats: Active smokers at surgery had more clonal expansions than non-smokers.

Germline lookup yields CDR1 SGHRS and CDR2 YFSETQ. The CDR3 is 15 residues long. Libraries were prepared by immunoSEQ multiplex PCR; TCRdb keeps only in-frame clonotypes and omits some of them. Of fewer than 2,500 clones in the sample, more than 60% were seen once. The sample was ileal tissue. This sequence joins TRBV5-1 and TRBJ1-4; 11 bases align to TRBD1. The TCR sequence derives from an adult with Crohn's disease. The CDR3 DNA follows: TGTGCCAGCAGAGCCCTCGGGACAGGGGGTGAAAAACTGTTTTTT. Residues: CASRALGTGGEKLFF.